The 8 T cell receptor beta chains listed next were all sequenced from one sample in a study of regulatory T cells in long-lasting Graves disease. Arm-PCR with iRepertoire HTBI primers amplified the CDR3 regions for these TCR beta libraries. TCRdb analysed the multiplex PCR reads with MiXCR anew, one entry per CDR3 protein. This table has about 470,000 distinct CDR3 sequences, around 20% appearing once. Time point denoted: persistent/refractory GD, antithyroid drugs over 5 years with positive TRAb. Construction of the TCR library relied on RNA isolated from PBMCs. The input for sequencing was peripheral blood mononuclear cells (PBMCs), taken when the disease was refractory, from a patient treated with antithyroid drugs. These receptors all come from a female donor with Graves disease.

In this sample, this clonotype turned up many times. The chain couples TRBV7-2 to TRBJ1-2, with 8 positions matching TRBD1. CDR3 size: 14 residues. Germline trimming cut 4 bases from V and 3 bases from J; bases unmatched to any gene: 4. Germline V gene data show CDR1 as SGHTA and CDR2 as FQGNSA. Written as DNA, the CDR3 is TGTGCCAGCAGCTCAGGGGGCTCCGACTATGGCTACACCTTC. It yields the protein CASSSGGSDYGYTF.

With regard to this clonotype: This may stem from a read error, because a much larger clone lies one nucleotide away. V is TRBV2 and J is TRBJ2-7, with 12 positions matching TRBD2. The germline gives CDR1 SNHLY, CDR2 FYNNEI. V lost 6 bases and J lost 6; bases outside the gene matches: 15. This CDR3 is built from 17 residues. CDR3 amino acids: CASSSGLAGPSLSEQYF. DNA of the CDR3: TGTGCCAGCAGCTCAGGACTAGCGGGGCCTTCTCTCTCCGAGCAGTACTTC.

The gene calls are TRBV27 and TRBJ2-7, with unresolved D. V shed 3 bases and J shed 6 bases, with 15 bases lying between them. The CDR3 runs to 14 residues. CDR1 and CDR2 (germline): MNHEY, SMNVEV (reference sequence). CDR3: CASSFSGFFSEQYF. The CDR3 bases are TGTGCCAGCAGTTTTTCCGGGTTCTTCTCCGAGCAGTACTTC.

In this sample, this clonotype turned up many times. The V gene is TRBV16, the J gene TRBJ2-5, with TRBD2 matching 9 bases. The V segment lost 0 bases and the J segment 5 bases; nucleotides outside the gene matches: 4. This CDR3 contains 15 residues. Germline lookup yields CDR1 KGHSY and CDR2 FQNENV. The CDR3 DNA is TGTGCCAGCAGCCAATCGACCACTAGCGGGGAGACCCAGTACTTC. Amino acids: CASSQSTTSGETQYF.

This clonotype was recorded many times. The genes are TRBV13 and TRBJ1-1; weak D call: TRBD1 (5 bases). Per germline, CDR1 PRHDT and CDR2 FYEKMQ (reference sequence). With 5 bases removed from V and 3 bases from J, the gap between germline ends came to 10 bases. The CDR3 runs 13 residues. Here the CDR3 reads CASSTRGDTEAFF. DNA of the CDR3: TGTGCCAGCAGCACCCGGGGGGACACTGAAGCTTTCTTT.

In this sample, this clonotype turned up a few times. The chain joins TRBV19 to TRBJ2-1; 8 bases line up with TRBD1. CDR3 length: 14 amino acids. Germline trimming cut 5 bases from V and 6 bases from J; bases unmatched to any gene: 6. The germline gives CDR1 LNHDA, CDR2 SQIVND (reference sequence). The CDR3 DNA reads as TGTGCCAGTAGTTTCGGACAGGGTATCAATGAGCAGTTCTTC. It specifies CASSFGQGINEQFF.

This clonotype has ten or more counts. The chain is built from TRBV5-1 and TRBJ1-1; the D gene is possibly TRBD1 (5 bases). The CDR3 loop spans 15 amino acids. CDR1 and CDR2 (germline): SGHRS, YFSETQ. Trimming took off 0 bases at V and 5 bases at J, with 14 bases between the two ends. Here the CDR3 DNA reads TGCGCCAGCAGCTTGGAGGTCGACGGGGGAACTGAAGCTTTCTTT. Its translation: CASSLEVDGGTEAFF.

This clonotype was recorded a few times. This chain joins TRBV20-1 and TRBJ2-5; weak D call: TRBD2 (5 bases). This CDR3 region has 13 residues. V was cut by 5 bases and J by 2 bases, with 12 bases left in between. Germline CDR1 reads DFQATT; CDR2 reads SNEGSKA (reference sequence). In nucleotides, the CDR3 is TGCAGTGCTTTTAACCGCGGGCAAGAGACCCAGTACTTC. This codes for CSAFNRGQETQYF.